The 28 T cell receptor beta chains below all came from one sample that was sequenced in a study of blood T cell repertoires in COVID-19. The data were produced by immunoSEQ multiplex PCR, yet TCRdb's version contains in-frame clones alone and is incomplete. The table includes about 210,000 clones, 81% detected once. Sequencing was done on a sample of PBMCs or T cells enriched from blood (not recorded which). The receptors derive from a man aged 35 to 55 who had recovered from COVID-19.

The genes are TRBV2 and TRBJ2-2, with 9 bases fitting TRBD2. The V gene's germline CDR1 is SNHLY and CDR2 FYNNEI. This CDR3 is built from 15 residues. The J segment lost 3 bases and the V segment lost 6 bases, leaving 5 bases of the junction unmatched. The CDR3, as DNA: TGTGCCAGCAGGTCTAGCGGGGTAGACACCGGGGAGCTGTTTTTT. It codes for CASRSSGVDTGELFF.

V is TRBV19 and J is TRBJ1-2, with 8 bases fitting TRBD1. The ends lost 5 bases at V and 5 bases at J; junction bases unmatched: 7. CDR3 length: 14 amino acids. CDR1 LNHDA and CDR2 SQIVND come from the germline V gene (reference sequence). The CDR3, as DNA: TGTGCCAGTAGTTCTTCAGGACAGGGATATGGCTACACCTTC. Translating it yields CASSSSGQGYGYTF.

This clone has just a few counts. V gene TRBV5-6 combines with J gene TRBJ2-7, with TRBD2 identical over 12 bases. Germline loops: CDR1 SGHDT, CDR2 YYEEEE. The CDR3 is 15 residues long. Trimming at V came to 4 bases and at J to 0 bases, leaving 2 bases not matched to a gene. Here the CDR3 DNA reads TGTGCCAGCAGCCCGACTAGCGGGAGCTCCTACGAGCAGTACTTC. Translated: CASSPTSGSSYEQYF.

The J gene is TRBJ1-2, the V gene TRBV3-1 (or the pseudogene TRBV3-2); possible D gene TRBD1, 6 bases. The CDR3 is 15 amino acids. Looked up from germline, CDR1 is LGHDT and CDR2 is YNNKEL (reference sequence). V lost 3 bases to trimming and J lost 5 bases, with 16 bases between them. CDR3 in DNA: TGTGCCAGCAGCCACACTGACAGGTCGTCTTATGGCTACACCTTC. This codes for CASSHTDRSSYGYTF.

The CDR3, as DNA: TGTGCCAGCAGCTCCTGGGACTCCAATGAGCAGTTCTTC. Residues: CASSSWDSNEQFF. The chain recombines TRBV11-3 with TRBJ2-1; D possibly corresponds to TRBD2 (6 bases). CDR1 and CDR2 (germline): SGHNT, YENEEA. Trimming pared 4 bases from V and 6 bases from J, leaving 10 bases between. The length of the CDR3 is 13 residues.

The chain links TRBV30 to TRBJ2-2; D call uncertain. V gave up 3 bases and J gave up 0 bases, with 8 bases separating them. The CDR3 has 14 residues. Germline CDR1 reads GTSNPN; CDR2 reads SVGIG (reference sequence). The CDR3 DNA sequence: TGTGCCTGGAGAGGCGGAGCGAACACCGGGGAGCTGTTTTTT. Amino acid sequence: CAWRGGANTGELFF.

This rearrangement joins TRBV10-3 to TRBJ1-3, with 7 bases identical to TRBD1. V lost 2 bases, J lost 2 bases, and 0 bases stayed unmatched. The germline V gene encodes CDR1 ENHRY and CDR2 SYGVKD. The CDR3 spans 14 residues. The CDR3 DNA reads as TGTGCCATCAGTGAGACAGGGGCTGGAAACACCATATATTTT. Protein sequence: CAISETGAGNTIYF.

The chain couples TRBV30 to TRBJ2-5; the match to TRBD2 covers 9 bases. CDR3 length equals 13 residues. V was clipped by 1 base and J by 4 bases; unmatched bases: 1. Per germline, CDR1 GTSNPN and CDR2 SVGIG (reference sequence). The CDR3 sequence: CAWSETSGETQYF. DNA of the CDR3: TGTGCCTGGAGTGAGACTAGCGGAGAGACCCAGTACTTC.

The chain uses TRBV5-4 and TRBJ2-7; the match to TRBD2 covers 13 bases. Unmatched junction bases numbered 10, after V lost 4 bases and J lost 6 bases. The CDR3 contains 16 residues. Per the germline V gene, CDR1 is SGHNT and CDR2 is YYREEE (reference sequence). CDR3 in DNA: TGTGCCAGCAGCCGGGATACTAGCGGGGGGGCCTTCGAGCAGTACTTC. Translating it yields CASSRDTSGGAFEQYF.

CDR3 coding DNA: TGTGCCAGTAGTATCGGATCTAGACAGAGCACTGAAGCTTTCTTT. Translated: CASSIGSRQSTEAFF. The rearrangement uses TRBV19 and TRBJ1-1, with D maybe TRBD1 (5 bases). CDR3 length equals 15 residues. The germline V and J ends were trimmed by 3 bases and 4 bases, with 15 bases remaining between them. Germline-derived CDR1 and CDR2 are LNHDA and SQIVND (reference sequence).

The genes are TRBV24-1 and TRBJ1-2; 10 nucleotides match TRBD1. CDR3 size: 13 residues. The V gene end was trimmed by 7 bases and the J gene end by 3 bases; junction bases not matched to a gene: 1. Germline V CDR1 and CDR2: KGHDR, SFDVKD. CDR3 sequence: CATSGTGDYGYTF. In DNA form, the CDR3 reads TGTGCCACCAGCGGGACAGGGGACTATGGCTACACCTTC.

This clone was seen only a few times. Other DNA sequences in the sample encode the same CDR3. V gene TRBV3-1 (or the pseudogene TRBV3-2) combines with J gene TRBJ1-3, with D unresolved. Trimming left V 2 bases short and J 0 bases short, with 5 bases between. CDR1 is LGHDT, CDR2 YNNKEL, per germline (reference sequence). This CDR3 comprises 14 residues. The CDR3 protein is CASSQHSSGNTIYF. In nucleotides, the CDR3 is TGTGCCAGCAGCCAACATAGCTCTGGAAACACCATATATTTT.

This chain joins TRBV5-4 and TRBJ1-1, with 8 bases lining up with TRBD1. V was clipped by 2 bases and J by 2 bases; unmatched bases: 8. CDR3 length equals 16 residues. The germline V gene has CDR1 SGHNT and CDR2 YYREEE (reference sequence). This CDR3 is CASSFSRTGPNTEAFF. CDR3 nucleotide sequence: TGTGCCAGCAGCTTCTCTCGGACAGGGCCTAACACTGAAGCTTTCTTT.

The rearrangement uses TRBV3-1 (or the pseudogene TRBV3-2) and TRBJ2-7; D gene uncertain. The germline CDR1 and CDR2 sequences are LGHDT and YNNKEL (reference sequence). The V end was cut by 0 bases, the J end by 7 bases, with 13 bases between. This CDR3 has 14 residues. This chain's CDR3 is CASSQDGLRREQYF. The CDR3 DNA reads TGTGCCAGCAGCCAAGATGGGTTACGGAGAGAGCAGTACTTC.

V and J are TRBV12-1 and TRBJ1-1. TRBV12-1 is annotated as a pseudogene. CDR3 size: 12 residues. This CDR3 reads CASSWGVAEAFF. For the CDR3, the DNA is TGTGCCAGCAGTTGGGGGGTCGCTGAAGCTTTCTTT.

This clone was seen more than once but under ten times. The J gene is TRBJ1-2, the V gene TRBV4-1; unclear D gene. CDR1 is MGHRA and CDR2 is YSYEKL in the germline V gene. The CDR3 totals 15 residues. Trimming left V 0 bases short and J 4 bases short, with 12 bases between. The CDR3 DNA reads TGCGCCAGCAGCCAAGATCCAGTGCACCCCTATGGCTACACCTTC. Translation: CASSQDPVHPYGYTF.

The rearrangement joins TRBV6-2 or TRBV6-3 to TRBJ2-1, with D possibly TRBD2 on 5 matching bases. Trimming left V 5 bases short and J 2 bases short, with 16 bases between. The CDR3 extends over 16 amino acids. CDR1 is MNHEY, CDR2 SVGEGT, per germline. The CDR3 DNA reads TGTGCCAGCAGTCATGGGGTAGCGCTCACCTACAATGAGCAGTTCTTC. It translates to CASSHGVALTYNEQFF.

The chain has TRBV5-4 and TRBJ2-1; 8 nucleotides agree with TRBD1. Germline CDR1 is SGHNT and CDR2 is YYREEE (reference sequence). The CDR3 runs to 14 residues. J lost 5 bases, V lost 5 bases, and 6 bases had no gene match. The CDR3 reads CASRGQAENNEQFF. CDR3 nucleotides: TGTGCCAGCAGGGGACAGGCGGAGAACAATGAGCAGTTCTTC.

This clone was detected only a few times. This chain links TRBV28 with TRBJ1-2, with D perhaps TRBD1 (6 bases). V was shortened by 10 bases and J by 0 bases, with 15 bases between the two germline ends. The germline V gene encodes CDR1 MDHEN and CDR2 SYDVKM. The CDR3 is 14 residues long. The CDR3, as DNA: TGTGCCATCCGCGTAGGGGGAACTAACTATGGCTACACCTTC. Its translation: CAIRVGGTNYGYTF.

CDR3 coding DNA: TGTGCCAGCAGCTTGTTCGGCAGGGCTGGCGAGCAGTACTTC. As protein: CASSLFGRAGEQYF. V is TRBV5-6 and J is TRBJ2-7, with a weak D call TRBD1 (5 bases). The CDR3 is made up of 14 amino acids. Germline V gene data show CDR1 as SGHDT and CDR2 as YYEEEE. Trimming stripped 1 base from V and 6 bases from J, with 14 bases between.

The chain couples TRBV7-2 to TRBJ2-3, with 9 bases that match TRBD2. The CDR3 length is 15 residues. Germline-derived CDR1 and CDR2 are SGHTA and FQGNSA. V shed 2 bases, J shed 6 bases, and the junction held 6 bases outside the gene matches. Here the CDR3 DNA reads TGTGCCAGCAGCTTAAGGGGGACTAGCCCCGATACGCAGTATTTT. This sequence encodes CASSLRGTSPDTQYF.

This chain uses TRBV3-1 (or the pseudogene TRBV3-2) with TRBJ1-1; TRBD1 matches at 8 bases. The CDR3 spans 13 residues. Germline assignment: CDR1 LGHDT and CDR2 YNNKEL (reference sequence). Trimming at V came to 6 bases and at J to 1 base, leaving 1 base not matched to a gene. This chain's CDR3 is CASRGTGNTEAFF. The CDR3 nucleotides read TGTGCCAGCAGAGGGACAGGGAACACTGAAGCTTTCTTT.

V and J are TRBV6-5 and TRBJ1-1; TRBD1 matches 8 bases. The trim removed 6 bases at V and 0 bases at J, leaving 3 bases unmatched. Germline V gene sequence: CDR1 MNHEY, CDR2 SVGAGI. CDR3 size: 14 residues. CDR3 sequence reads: CASSAGGMNTEAFF. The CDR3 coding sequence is TGTGCCAGCAGCGCAGGGGGCATGAACACTGAAGCTTTCTTT.

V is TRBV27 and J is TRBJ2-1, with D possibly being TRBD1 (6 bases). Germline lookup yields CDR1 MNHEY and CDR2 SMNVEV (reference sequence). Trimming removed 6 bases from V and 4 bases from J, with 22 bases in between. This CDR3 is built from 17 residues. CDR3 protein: CASRLRGRNRDYNEQFF. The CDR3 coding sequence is TGTGCCAGCAGACTTCGGGGTCGGAACAGGGATTACAATGAGCAGTTCTTC.

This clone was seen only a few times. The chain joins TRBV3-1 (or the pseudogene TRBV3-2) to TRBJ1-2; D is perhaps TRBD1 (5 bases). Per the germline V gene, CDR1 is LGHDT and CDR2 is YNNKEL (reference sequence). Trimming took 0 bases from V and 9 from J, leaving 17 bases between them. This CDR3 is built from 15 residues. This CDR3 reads CASSQDPGGGRSYTF. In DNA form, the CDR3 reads TGTGCCAGCAGCCAAGATCCTGGGGGGGGTAGGAGCTACACCTTC.

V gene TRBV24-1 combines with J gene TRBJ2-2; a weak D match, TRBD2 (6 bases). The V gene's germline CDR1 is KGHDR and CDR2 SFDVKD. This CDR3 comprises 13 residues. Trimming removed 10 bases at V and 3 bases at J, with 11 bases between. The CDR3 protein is CATRERDTGELFF. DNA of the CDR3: TGTGCCACGCGTGAGCGGGACACCGGGGAGCTGTTTTTT.

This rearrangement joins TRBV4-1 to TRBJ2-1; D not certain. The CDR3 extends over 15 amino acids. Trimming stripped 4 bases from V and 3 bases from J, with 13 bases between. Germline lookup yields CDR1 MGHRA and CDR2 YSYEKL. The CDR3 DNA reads TGCGCCAGCAGCCGAAGGAGAATCTTCTACAATGAGCAGTTCTTC. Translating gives CASSRRRIFYNEQFF.

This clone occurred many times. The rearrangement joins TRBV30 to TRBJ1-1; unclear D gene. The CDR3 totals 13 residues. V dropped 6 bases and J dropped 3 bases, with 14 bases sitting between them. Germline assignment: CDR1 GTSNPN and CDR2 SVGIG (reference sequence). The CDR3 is CACNRGSDTEAFF. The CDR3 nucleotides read TGTGCCTGCAACCGGGGTTCGGACACTGAAGCTTTCTTT.